The sample holds one count of the clone carrying this T cell receptor beta chain. The data belong to a study of blood T cell repertoires in COVID-19. Study details: COVID-19 samples collected from the United States, Italy and Spain covered acute and convalescent phases. T cells, B-cell-depleted T cells, or PBMCs supplied cDNA or gDNA.

In the authors' methods: Counts of nucleated cells, estimated from reference gene primer amplification, were obtained. The assay was immunoSEQ multiplex PCR, and TCRdb's table has in-frame clones only and misses some. The V and J calls and clone size were taken over from that table, and D and trimming were inferred from the DNA. The repertoire holds approximately 60,000 clones, around three quarters seen once, with roughly 3.2% in the top ten. Sequenced material: peripheral blood. This receptor was identified in a man aged 60-69 years with acute or convalescent COVID-19.

CDR3 loop: CASSLEAGEYNEQFF. CDR3 nucleotides: TGTGCCAGCAGCTTGGAAGCGGGGGAGTACAATGAGCAGTTCTTC. V is TRBV7-2 and J is TRBJ2-1; 8 nucleotides match TRBD2. Germline V gives CDR1 SGHTA, CDR2 FQGNSA. The J segment lost 4 bases and the V segment lost 3 bases, leaving 5 bases of the junction unmatched. This CDR3 contains 15 residues. Filled out from reference TRBV7-2 and TRBJ2-1, the complete variable domain reads GAGVSQSPSNKVTEKGKDVELRCDPISGHTALYWYRQSLGQGLEFLIYFQGNSAPDKSGLPSDRFSAERTGGSVSTLTIQRTQQEDSAVYLCASSLEAGEYNEQFFGPGTRLTVL.